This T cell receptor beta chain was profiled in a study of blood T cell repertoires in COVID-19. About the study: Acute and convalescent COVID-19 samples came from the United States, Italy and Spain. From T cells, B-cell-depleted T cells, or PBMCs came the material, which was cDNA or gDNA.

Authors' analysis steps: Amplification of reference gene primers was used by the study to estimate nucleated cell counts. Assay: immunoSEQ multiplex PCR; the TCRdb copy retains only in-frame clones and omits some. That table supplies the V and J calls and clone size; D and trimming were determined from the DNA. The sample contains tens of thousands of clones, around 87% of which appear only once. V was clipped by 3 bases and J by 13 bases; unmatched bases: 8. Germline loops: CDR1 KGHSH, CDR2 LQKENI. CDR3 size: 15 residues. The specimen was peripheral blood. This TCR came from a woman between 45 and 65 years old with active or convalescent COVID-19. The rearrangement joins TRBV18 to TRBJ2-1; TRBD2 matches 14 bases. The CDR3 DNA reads TGTGCCAGCTCACCGACTAGCGGGGGGGCCATTCATCAGTTCTTC. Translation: CASSPTSGGAIHQFF.